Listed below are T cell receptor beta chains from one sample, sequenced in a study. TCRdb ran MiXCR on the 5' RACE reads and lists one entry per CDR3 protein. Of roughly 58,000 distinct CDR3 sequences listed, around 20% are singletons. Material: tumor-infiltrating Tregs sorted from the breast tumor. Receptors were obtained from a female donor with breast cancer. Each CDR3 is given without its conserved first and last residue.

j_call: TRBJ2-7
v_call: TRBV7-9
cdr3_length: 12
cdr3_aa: ASSSRTSTYEQY

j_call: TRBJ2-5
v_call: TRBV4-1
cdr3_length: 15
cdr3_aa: ASSQGNSGRTQETQY

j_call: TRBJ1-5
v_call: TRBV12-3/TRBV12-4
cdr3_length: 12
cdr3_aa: ASSQGQVKAPQH

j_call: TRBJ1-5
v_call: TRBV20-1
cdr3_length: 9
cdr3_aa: SAGQGQPQH

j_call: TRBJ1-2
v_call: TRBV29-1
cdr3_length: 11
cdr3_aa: SVESWTGSGYT

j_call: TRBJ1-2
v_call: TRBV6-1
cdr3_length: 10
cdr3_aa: ASRDRGLGYT

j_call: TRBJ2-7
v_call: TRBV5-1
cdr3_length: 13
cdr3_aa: ASSPGTVQSYEQY

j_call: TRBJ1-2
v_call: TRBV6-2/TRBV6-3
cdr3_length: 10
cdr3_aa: ASTETDRRHT

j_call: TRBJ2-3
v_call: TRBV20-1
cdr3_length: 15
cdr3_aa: SAPPSLVEVWTDTQY

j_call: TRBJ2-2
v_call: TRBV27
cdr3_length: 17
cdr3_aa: ASSPRRGTGLMNTGELF

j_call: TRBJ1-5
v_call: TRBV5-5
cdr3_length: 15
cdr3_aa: ASSQSGTGGLRQPQH

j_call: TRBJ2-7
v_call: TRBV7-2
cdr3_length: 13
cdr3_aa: ASSLPGLGTYEQY

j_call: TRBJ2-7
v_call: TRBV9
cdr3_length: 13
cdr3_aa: AGSVVPGPPYEQY